This T cell receptor (beta chain) was documented in a study of CD8 T cells in Susac syndrome (dated by TCRdb to the late 2010s). Turning to the overall study: The study used repertoire sequencing to test whether antigen drove CD8+ T cell activation and differentiation in Susac syndrome. Clonality of the CD8+ T cell repertoire was compared between roughly twelve healthy donors, approximately 14 Susac syndrome patients and roughly 16 multiple sclerosis patients.

General study outcomes and caveats: The TCR sequencing and HLA analysis was acknowledged to have included a relatively small number of individuals.

RNA was extracted using the RNeasy kit, and roughly 0.5 to 1 ug of the RNA was reverse transcribed with random hexamers. TCR beta CDR3 regions were amplified with the immunoSEQ multiplex PCR assay covering 54 Vbeta and 13 Jbeta segments. PCR amplification bias was corrected using a synthetic template baseline for primer optimization and computational correction. Concerning the study's data processing: Reads were annotated to V, D and J genes according to IMGT and were analyzed with immunoSEQ Analyzer, with only productive sequences retained. Clonality was calculated as one minus the Shannon entropy normalized by log2 of the number of productive unique sequences. For each patient and control, public and private clones were evaluated among the 100 most prevalent clones. Clones were defined as Susac-specific when absent from the healthy and MS cohorts, from about 1,100 published viral clones and from other ImmuneACCESS disease sequences. The raw public reads went through TCRdb reprocessing: fastp at Q25, MiXCR clone calling, in-frame beta chains kept. Duplicate CDR3 protein sequences are folded into a single record with the most common DNA and genes. TCRdb assigned the V and J calls; the authors' analysis was not used. The sample records around 200,000 distinct CDR3 sequences, 92% of which are singletons. About 0.15% of the sample lies in the top ten.

Concerning this clonotype: Its cognate antigen has yet to be identified. Base-call qualities are not available, and no considerably larger clone is one nucleotide away.

Peripheral blood CD8+ and CD4+ T cells from healthy donors, Susac syndrome patients and multiple sclerosis patients were profiled using high-throughput TCR beta sequencing. The multiple sclerosis controls were treatment-naive patients who had stable or active relapsing-remitting disease and met the revised McDonald criteria. Bulk CD8+ and CD4+ T cells were purified magnetically by negative isolation, whereas CD8+ TEMRA cells were enriched by FACS. Blood was collected in EDTA tubes and processed within 24 hours, with PBMCs isolated through density gradient centrifugation. PBMCs intended for TCR sequencing were frozen in liquid nitrogen and were later thawed in a 37 degrees C water bath. The sorted or isolated CD4+, CD8+ and CD8+ TEMRA cells reached a purity of at least 90%. From the cysteine through the phenylalanine, the CDR3 covers 16 amino acids. Only the CDR3 part of the read is kept: 48 bases, read in frame from the first base. The germline V gene provides CDR1 MGHDK and CDR2 SYGVNS. The germline V and J ends show losses of 1 base and 1 base respectively, and no gene match explains 6 bases of the junction.

This TCR was sampled from a human donor with multiple sclerosis. The sequence links TRBV25-1 to TRBJ2-5, with 7 central nucleotides matching TRBD1. The sequenced sample consisted of CD8+ T cells from PBMCs. Here the CDR3 is given as CASSELESGGQETQYF. The DNA is as follows: TGTGCCAGCAGTGAATTGGAGTCAGGGGGCCAAGAGACCCAGTACTTC.